This section outlines one T cell receptor (beta chain) sequence together with its context. The data derive from a study of blood T cell repertoires in COVID-19. As for the study in general: Italy, Spain and the United States were the sources of the convalescent and acute COVID-19 samples. Sources were T cells, B-cell-depleted T cells, or PBMCs; the material itself was cDNA or gDNA.

As originally analysed: Researchers report that nucleated cell counts were estimated from reference gene primer amplification. The repertoire was sequenced with immunoSEQ multiplex PCR; TCRdb's copy has only in-frame clones and lacks some. That table furnishes V, J and clone size, whereas the DNA furnished D and trimming. The sample includes 90,000 to 100,000 clones, around nine tenths of them seen just once. Germline V gene sequence: CDR1 PRHDT, CDR2 FYEKMQ (reference sequence). Deletions cut 6 bases from V and 1 base from J, with 6 bases between. This CDR3 is 12 amino acids long. This receptor was obtained from a man in his fifties with acute or convalescent COVID-19. The rearrangement links TRBV13 to TRBJ1-1; D is unclear. The sequenced sample was peripheral blood. The CDR3 reads CASREGNTEAFF. As DNA, the CDR3 is TGTGCCAGCAGGGAGGGGAACACTGAAGCTTTCTTT.